The T cell receptor beta chain described here comes from a study of blood T cell repertoires in COVID-19. Background on the study: Whether acute or convalescent, the COVID-19 samples came from the United States, Italy and Spain. In each case, the material was cDNA or gDNA derived from T cells, B-cell-depleted T cells, or PBMCs.

The CDR3 covers 15 residues. Germline CDR1 reads MNHNS; CDR2 reads SASEGT. The trim removed 2 bases at V and 7 bases at J, leaving 6 bases unmatched. Original methodology: Amplification with reference gene primers provided the estimates of nucleated cell counts. Sequencing was performed with immunoSEQ multiplex PCR; in TCRdb, only in-frame clones are kept and a portion is missing. Clone size and V and J calls were adopted from that table, with D and trimming inferred from the DNA. The sample has about 81,000 clones; approximately 90% are singletons. Sequenced material: peripheral blood. The rearrangement uses TRBV6-1 and TRBJ2-1; 9 nucleotides agree with TRBD2. The clonotype was recovered from an older man with active or convalescent COVID-19. CDR3 region: CASSEKRGALNEQFF. The CDR3 DNA reads as TGTGCCAGCAGTGAAAAGCGGGGGGCCCTTAATGAGCAGTTCTTC.